This T cell receptor (beta chain) is drawn from a study of control samples from healthy donors and cancer patients. Generated by immunoSEQ multiplex PCR, the TCRdb table keeps only in-frame clones and is missing some. In the table there are about 130,000 clones, over 75% of which are singletons. This clone was detected once. This CDR3 has 14 residues. Germline V gene sequence: CDR1 MDHEN, CDR2 SYDVKM. The V end was cut by 1 base, the J end by 1 base, with 7 bases between. This sequence originates from a man between 18 and 29 years old in good health. The sequenced sample consisted of blood. V gene TRBV28 combines with J gene TRBJ1-1; TRBD1 is a possible D gene (5 bases). The CDR3 DNA follows: TGTGCCAGCAGTTTATCCCAGGGGAACACTGAAGCTTTCTTT. It yields the protein CASSLSQGNTEAFF.